Shown below are 27 T cell receptor beta chains from a single sample sequenced in a study of cytomegalovirus exposure and HLA in healthy donors. PCR involved 60 Vbeta and 13 Jbeta primers. Produced via immunoSEQ multiplex PCR; TCRdb's table is partial and in-frame only. The table shows 170,000 or so clones, with 75% occurring only once. The sample taken for sequencing was PBMCs. These receptors all stem from a male donor in good health and CMV-seronegative.

This chain links TRBV13 with TRBJ2-5, with 11 bases that match TRBD1. The CDR3 covers 13 residues. Germline V gene sequence: CDR1 PRHDT, CDR2 FYEKMQ (reference sequence). The trim removed 5 bases at V and 7 bases at J, leaving 3 bases unmatched. CDR3: CASSEGQGGTQYF. The CDR3 bases are TGTGCCAGCAGCGAGGGACAGGGGGGGACCCAGTACTTC.

The J gene is TRBJ2-1, the V gene TRBV5-1, with D maybe TRBD2 (5 bases). The CDR3 length is 12 residues. V was shortened by 3 bases and J by 6 bases, with 7 bases between the two germline ends. The germline gives CDR1 SGHRS, CDR2 YFSETQ. The CDR3 coding sequence is TGCGCCAGCAGCTATGAGGGCAATGAGCAGTTCTTC. Its translation: CASSYEGNEQFF.

The chain links TRBV9 to TRBJ2-1; 8 bases are a match to TRBD2. Trimming removed 1 base from V and 1 base from J; junction bases left unmatched: 4. CDR1 and CDR2 from the germline V gene are SGDLS and YYNGEE. This CDR3 is built from 16 residues. The CDR3 loop reads CASSVSGSRSYNEQFF. DNA of the CDR3: TGTGCCAGCAGCGTAAGCGGGAGTCGATCCTACAATGAGCAGTTCTTC.

A few counts support this clone. The V gene is TRBV5-4, the J gene TRBJ1-3; a weak D match, TRBD1 (5 bases). The germline V gene encodes CDR1 SGHNT and CDR2 YYREEE (reference sequence). The CDR3 runs to 16 residues. Trimming removed 4 bases from V and 3 bases from J, with 17 bases in between. CDR3 nucleotide sequence: TGTGCCAGCAGCCAGACGGGGGGTTTCCGTGGAAACACCATATATTTT. It translates to CASSQTGGFRGNTIYF.

The rearrangement links TRBV11-2 to TRBJ2-7; TRBD2 agrees at 10 bases. V shed 2 bases and J 1 base; nucleotides not matched to a gene: 2. Germline CDR1 reads SGHAT; CDR2 reads FQNNGV. The CDR3 totals 15 residues. The CDR3 region has the DNA TGTGCCAGCAGCTTAAGGACTAGCGGATCCTACGAGCAGTACTTC. Amino acids: CASSLRTSGSYEQYF.

This clone has only a few counts. V gene TRBV11-2 combines with J gene TRBJ1-1; D unclear. CDR1 is SGHAT and CDR2 is FQNNGV in the germline V gene. With 6 bases removed from V and 1 base from J, the gap between germline ends came to 9 bases. CDR3 length equals 13 residues. The CDR3: CASSRGPNTEAFF. The CDR3, as DNA: TGTGCCAGCAGTCGCGGGCCGAACACTGAAGCTTTCTTT. The full variable domain, in which reference TRBV11-2 and TRBJ1-1 provide the parts outside the CDR3, is EAGVAQSPRYKIIEKRQSVAFWCNPISGHATLYWYQQILGQGPKLLIQFQNNGVVDDSQLPKDRFSAERLKGVDSTLKIQPAKLEDSAVYLCASSRGPNTEAFFGQGTRLTVV.

The rearrangement joins TRBV6-5 to TRBJ1-5; a possible D gene is TRBD1 (5 bases). In germline, CDR1 is MNHEY, CDR2 SVGAGI. Trimming shortened V by 6 bases and J by 4 bases, and 10 bases separated the two germline ends. The CDR3 covers 13 residues. The CDR3 DNA sequence: TGTGCCAGCAGAACGACAGAGAATCAGCCCCAGCATTTT. Its protein is CASRTTENQPQHF.

The rearrangement links TRBV9 to TRBJ2-3; D may be TRBD2 (6 bases). Trimming shortened V by 4 bases and J by 2 bases, and 11 bases separated the two germline ends. Per the germline V gene, CDR1 is SGDLS and CDR2 is YYNGEE. The CDR3 spans 14 residues. Here the CDR3 DNA reads TGTGCCAGCAGCAACCGGGACTTCACAGATACGCAGTATTTT. It encodes CASSNRDFTDTQYF.

CDR3 sequence: CASRTGAANTEAFF. The CDR3 region has the DNA TGTGCCAGCCGGACAGGGGCTGCGAACACTGAAGCTTTCTTT. This chain connects TRBV2 to TRBJ1-1; TRBD1 matches at 9 bases. The V gene's germline CDR1 is SNHLY and CDR2 FYNNEI. V shed 8 bases and J 1 base; nucleotides not matched to a gene: 5. This CDR3 is built from 14 residues. The full variable domain, with the rest looked up from reference TRBV2 and TRBJ1-1, is EPEVTQTPSHQVTQMGQEVILRCVPISNHLYFYWYRQILGQKVEFLVSFYNNEISEKSEIFDDQFSVERPDGSNFTLKIRSTKLEDSAMYFCASRTGAANTEAFFGQGTRLTVV.

The DNA for the CDR3 is TGTGCCACCAGCAGAGGAGGGACAGAGCTCAATCAGCCCCAGCATTTT. Residues: CATSRGGTELNQPQHF. The V and J genes are TRBV15 and TRBJ1-5; 7 bases are a match to TRBD1. Germline assignment: CDR1 LNHNV and CDR2 YYDKDF (reference sequence). The CDR3 is made up of 16 amino acids. V lost 1 base and J lost 3; bases outside the gene matches: 6.

The chain combines TRBV30 with TRBJ1-5; the D gene is possibly TRBD1 (5 bases). The germline V gene has CDR1 GTSNPN and CDR2 SVGIG (reference sequence). This CDR3 contains 13 residues. The V end was cut by 3 bases, the J end by 3 bases, with 9 bases between. This chain's CDR3 is CAWSARVNQPQHF. The CDR3 DNA is TGTGCCTGGAGCGCCAGGGTCAATCAGCCCCAGCATTTT.

This clone has only a few counts. The chain couples TRBV2 to TRBJ1-6; perhaps TRBD1 as D (5 bases). This CDR3 has 12 residues. V was trimmed by 7 bases and J by 10 bases, leaving 11 bases between them. Germline V gene lookup returns CDR1 SNHLY and CDR2 FYNNEI. This CDR3 reads CASNAGRSPLHF. The CDR3 DNA reads as TGTGCCAGCAATGCAGGGAGGTCACCCCTCCACTTT.

This clone was seen only once. The chain has TRBV7-8 and TRBJ1-5; the D gene is possibly TRBD1 (6 bases). Trimming removed 2 bases at V and 1 base at J, with 12 bases between. This CDR3 has 16 residues. Germline V lookup: CDR1 SGHVS, CDR2 FQNEAQ. The CDR3 spells CASSLRGQGSNQPQHF. DNA of the CDR3: TGTGCCAGCAGCTTAAGAGGGCAGGGGAGCAATCAGCCCCAGCATTTT.

The chain couples TRBV2 to TRBJ1-4; maybe TRBD1 (5 bases). In germline, CDR1 is SNHLY, CDR2 FYNNEI. V was cut by 3 bases and J by 8 bases, with 10 bases left in between. This CDR3 region has 13 residues. CDR3 region: CASSDQGIEKLFF. The CDR3, as DNA: TGTGCCAGCAGTGACCAGGGTATCGAAAAACTGTTTTTT. Complete variable domain (other parts from reference TRBV2 and TRBJ1-4): EPEVTQTPSHQVTQMGQEVILRCVPISNHLYFYWYRQILGQKVEFLVSFYNNEISEKSEIFDDQFSVERPDGSNFTLKIRSTKLEDSAMYFCASSDQGIEKLFFGSGTQLSVL.

The rearrangement links TRBV28 to TRBJ2-7; weak D call: TRBD2 (6 bases). The germline V gene has CDR1 MDHEN and CDR2 SYDVKM. The CDR3 has 13 amino acids. V was trimmed by 6 bases and J by 7 bases, leaving 16 bases between them. CDR3 sequence (DNA): TGTGCCAGCAGCCCCGGGCTTCGGGGGGAGCAGTACTTC. Its protein product is CASSPGLRGEQYF.

This clone is a singleton in its sample. The genes are TRBV5-1 and TRBJ2-7; 8 positions match TRBD2. The J segment lost 5 bases and the V segment lost 1 base, leaving 5 bases of the junction unmatched. CDR3 length equals 14 residues. Germline V gene lookup returns CDR1 SGHRS and CDR2 YFSETQ. CDR3 protein: CASSLLSGADEQYF. The CDR3 nucleotides read TGCGCCAGCAGCTTGCTTAGCGGGGCAGACGAGCAGTACTTC.

The chain links TRBV11-2 to TRBJ2-3, with 9 bases fitting TRBD2. Trimming at V came to 5 bases and at J to 6 bases, leaving 9 bases not matched to a gene. The CDR3 has 15 residues. CDR1 is SGHAT and CDR2 is FQNNGV in the germline V gene. CDR3 sequence reads: CASSPLAGVADTQYF. The CDR3 DNA reads as TGTGCCAGCAGCCCTTTAGCGGGGGTGGCCGATACGCAGTATTTT.

This clone was seen a few times. J is TRBJ1-4 and V is TRBV6-5; D is unresolved. From germline, CDR1 is MNHEY and CDR2 SVGAGI. This CDR3 contains 14 residues. The V end was cut by 2 bases, the J end by 7 bases, with 11 bases between. CDR3: CASSYGGRGEKLFF. Written as DNA, the CDR3 is TGTGCCAGCAGTTACGGAGGTCGGGGTGAAAAACTGTTTTTT.

This rearrangement joins TRBV5-4 to TRBJ2-6; no clear D gene. The germline V gene has CDR1 SGHNT and CDR2 YYREEE (reference sequence). The CDR3 has 12 amino acids. V was clipped by 2 bases and J by 15 bases, with 12 bases between them. This CDR3 is CASSFTTQDLTF. DNA for the CDR3: TGTGCCAGCAGCTTTACAACGCAAGACCTGACTTTC.

This sequence joins TRBV28 and TRBJ1-1; 9 bases align to TRBD1. The CDR3 consists of 12 residues. J lost 6 bases, V lost 6 bases, and 2 bases had no gene match. Germline values: CDR1 MDHEN, CDR2 SYDVKM. The CDR3 sequence: CASRRQGAEAFF. The CDR3 DNA is TGTGCCAGCAGACGACAGGGGGCTGAAGCTTTCTTT.

The rearrangement uses TRBV6-5 and TRBJ2-3; a possible D gene is TRBD2 (5 bases). The V and J ends lost 0 bases and 0 bases respectively, with 10 bases between them. CDR1 is MNHEY and CDR2 is SVGAGI in the germline V gene. The CDR3 loop spans 16 amino acids. The CDR3 bases are TGTGCCAGCAGTTACTCACGCGGGTCTAGCACAGATACGCAGTATTTT. Translating it yields CASSYSRGSSTDTQYF.

This chain connects TRBV9 to TRBJ2-5; D uncertain. CDR3 length equals 13 residues. The ends were cut back, 2 bases at V and 5 bases at J, with 10 bases in the middle. Germline CDR1 SGDLS, CDR2 YYNGEE. CDR3 protein: CASSVRLSETQYF. The CDR3 bases are TGTGCCAGCAGCGTCCGTTTATCGGAGACCCAGTACTTC.

This chain uses TRBV28 with TRBJ1-3; 8 bases are shared with TRBD1. The CDR3 covers 17 residues. Germline loops: CDR1 MDHEN, CDR2 SYDVKM. The V segment lost 1 base and the J segment 8 bases; nucleotides outside the gene matches: 13. CDR3 nucleotide sequence: TGTGCCAGCAGTTTATTAGACGACAGGGGTCGAAGAGACACCATATATTTT. Amino acids: CASSLLDDRGRRDTIYF.

The chain uses TRBV28 and TRBJ1-5; 10 bases align to TRBD1. Germline lookup yields CDR1 MDHEN and CDR2 SYDVKM. The J segment lost 1 base and the V segment lost 2 bases, leaving 8 bases of the junction unmatched. The CDR3 length is 18 residues. CDR3 in amino acids: CASSLADRGRKSNQPQHF. Here the CDR3 DNA reads TGTGCCAGCAGTTTAGCCGACAGGGGGCGGAAAAGCAATCAGCCCCAGCATTTT.

The chain links TRBV7-2 to TRBJ2-1, with TRBD2 matching 8 bases. The length of the CDR3 is 15 residues. V was pared by 1 base and J by 5 bases, with 4 bases of the junction left unmatched. Germline V gives CDR1 SGHTA, CDR2 FQGNSA. CDR3 nucleotides: TGTGCCAGCAGCTTAGTTTTTAGCGGGAACAATGAGCAGTTCTTC. Its protein product is CASSLVFSGNNEQFF.

The rearrangement links TRBV15 to TRBJ2-7, with no clear D. Germline V gene data show CDR1 as LNHNV and CDR2 as YYDKDF (reference sequence). This CDR3 has 14 amino acids. Trimming pared 1 base from V and 2 bases from J, leaving 9 bases between. The CDR3 nucleotides read TGTGCCACCAGCAGAGGAGGTAAAACCTACGAGCAGTACTTC. Protein sequence: CATSRGGKTYEQYF.

The chain joins TRBV18 to TRBJ2-2, with 11 positions matching TRBD2. Germline lookup yields CDR1 KGHSH and CDR2 LQKENI. With V trimmed by 3 bases and J by 13 bases, 7 bases remained unmatched. The CDR3 has 14 amino acids. CDR3 DNA: TGTGCCAGCTCACCTGACGGACTAGCGGGCGGGCTGTTTTTT. Protein: CASSPDGLAGGLFF.